This is a list of T cell receptor beta chains from one sample in a study of blood T cell repertoires in COVID-19. Only in-frame clones appear in the TCRdb table, and some are missing; sequencing was by immunoSEQ multiplex PCR. The sample shows around 100,000 clones, 85% to 90% of them seen only once. Specimen: peripheral blood. The receptors stem from a human donor in a cohort sampled during active COVID-19. Both conserved end residues are trimmed from each CDR3. Fields, in order: V gene, D gene, clone size, CDR3 protein. A D gene is named only where the DNA matches it firmly. Expanded clones get a size class; other rows say once, few or many, or leave the size out.

TRBV5-1 | TRBD2 | - | ASGILGGAGNEQF
TRBV13 | TRBD2 | - | ASSFGLAGGLNEQF
TRBV19 | TRBD1 | - | ASSTRTGGATNEKLF
TRBV5-6 | - | - | ASSRRLGAYTDTQY
TRBV5-1 | - | - | ASSLSLNTEAF
TRBV6-2/TRBV6-3 | TRBD1 | - | ASSRYGGQGSSYEQY
TRBV5-1 | - | - | ASNGGGWREFGNEQF
TRBV5-4 | TRBD2 | - | ASSLASGNTGELF
TRBV18 | - | - | ASSQTGTPDYGYT
TRBV3-1/TRBV3-2 | - | - | ASSQETLADTQY
TRBV6-1 | TRBD1 | - | ASNERQGIDEQF
TRBV7-2 | TRBD2 | - | ASSPRTSGRYEDTQY
TRBV5-6 | - | few | ASSLPGLGTGELF
TRBV7-2 | TRBD2 | - | ASSAGLAGESSYEQY
TRBV5-1 | - | - | ASRSGTSYSYEQY
TRBV30 | TRBD2 | - | AWSRGLVVGGTDTQY
TRBV12-3/TRBV12-4 | - | once | ASSRGSGNTIY
TRBV4-3 | TRBD2 | - | ASSQTLRTSGRADTQY
TRBV7-6 | TRBD2 | - | ASSLVAGVSYEQY
TRBV15 | TRBD1 | - | ATSRDLGGQGVTF
TRBV9 | TRBD2 | - | ASSVGDPAGAVGTQY
TRBV5-6 | TRBD1 | few | ASSRFDVPGQTTDTQY
TRBV10-2 | TRBD1 | - | ASRDRGQDEKLF
TRBV6-5 | TRBD2 | - | ASAWTSGGWYEQF
TRBV19 | - | - | ASSPGWGDYGYT
TRBV18 | TRBD1 | - | ASSRAGTGTVTDTQY
TRBV7-8 | TRBD1 | - | ASSLSWAGGLYQPQH
TRBV18 | TRBD1 | - | ASSRPPAGTGGTEAF
TRBV15 | - | - | ATSKGGGYEQY
TRBV5-1 | TRBD2 | once | ASSLTPGTSLRHEQF
TRBV5-8 | - | - | ASSLDRDYPEQY
TRBV10-3 | - | - | AISGSLGYEQY
TRBV2 | - | - | ASRAVRISGANVLT
TRBV6-2/TRBV6-3 | - | - | ASSYRPGAPYEQY